The T cell receptor beta chain described here comes from a study of T cell repertoires in cytomegalovirus infection. Across the study: A matching HLA type, together with CMV infection, was signaled by public TCR beta signatures.

Using its own MiXCR run on the reads, TCRdb lists one record per CDR3 protein. Of about 400,000 distinct CDR3 sequences in the sample, nearly 35% were seen once. This clonotype was recorded once. Its matching antigen is unknown. The clonotype was recovered from a human donor in good health (CMV status not recorded). Some clones in this sample may be carry-over from other donors' samples. Specimen: cultured PBMCs, collected from culture after CMV antigen stimulation.

DNA for the CDR3: TGTGCCAGCAGCGTCGGAGGGACTAATGAAAAACTGTTTTTT. Its translation: CASSVGGTNEKLFF. The rearrangement uses TRBV11-3 and TRBJ1-4; D gene uncertain. Germline values: CDR1 SGHNT, CDR2 YENEEA. With 5 bases removed from V and 2 bases from J, the gap between germline ends came to 9 bases. This CDR3 is built from 14 residues. Drawing the rest from reference TRBV11-3 and TRBJ1-4, the complete variable domain is EAGVVQSPRYKIIEKKQPVAFWCNPISGHNTLYWYLQNLGQGPELLIRYENEEAVDDSQLPKDRFSAERLKGVDSTLKIQPAELGDSAVYLCASSVGGTNEKLFFGSGTQLSVL.